This T cell receptor beta chain was profiled in a study of regulatory T cells in long-lasting Graves disease. With iRepertoire HTBI primers and Arm-PCR of CDR3 regions, TCR beta libraries were built. TCRdb fed the multiplex PCR reads into MiXCR, producing one record per CDR3 protein. The table includes 500,000 or so distinct CDR3 sequences, roughly 16% detected once. Germline trimming cut 5 bases from V and 0 bases from J; bases unmatched to any gene: 10. CDR3 length: 16 amino acids. Germline values: CDR1 SGHRS, CDR2 YFSETQ. In this sample, this clonotype turned up many times. The antigen is not known. Time point defined: newly diagnosed GD, antithyroid drugs for less than 3 months. RNA from PBMCs was the source of the TCR library. Whole-study results and caveats: Persistent patients shared some 2,500 public clonotypes among themselves. Newly diagnosed patients shared fewer, at some 900. Lower TCR diversity characterized persistent Graves' patients relative to newly diagnosed patients.

These data were likewise used in another study, on T cells in Graves' hyperthyroidism and ophthalmopathy. That work adds: First-round RT-PCR targeting the TCR CDR3 was performed with the HTBI primer set. The model made its ophthalmopathy prediction, and onset followed a median approximately six months later.

The specimen comprised peripheral blood mononuclear cells (PBMCs), sampled at new diagnosis, from a patient treated with antithyroid drugs. V gene TRBV5-1 combines with J gene TRBJ1-1, with TRBD1 identical over 7 bases. This TCR derives from a middle-aged man with Graves disease. CDR3 residues: CASRGKGALMNTEAFF. The CDR3 DNA sequence: TGCGCCAGCAGGGGGAAGGGGGCCTTGATGAACACTGAAGCTTTCTTT.